This entry lists 30 T cell receptor beta chains sequenced from one sample in a study of CD8 T cells in Susac syndrome. An amount of RNA that ranged from roughly 0.5 to 1 ug was reverse transcribed with random hexamers. TCRdb itself ran the immunoSEQ multiplex PCR reads through MiXCR, one entry per CDR3 protein. This table has 95,000 to 150,000 distinct CDR3 sequences, nearly 96% appearing once. Material for sequencing was CD4+ T cells from PBMCs. The receptors were gathered from a human donor with Susac syndrome.

The J gene is TRBJ2-4, the V gene TRBV29-1; TRBD2 matches at 14 bases. This CDR3 spans 12 amino acids. Looked up from germline, CDR1 is SQVTM and CDR2 is ANQGSEA. The V segment lost 7 bases and the J segment 9 bases; nucleotides outside the gene matches: 2. DNA of the CDR3: TGCAGCGCCGGGACTAGCGGGGGCATTCAGTACTTC. It specifies CSAGTSGGIQYF.

J is TRBJ2-3 and V is TRBV2; perhaps TRBD2 as D (6 bases). Trimming pared 4 bases from V and 2 bases from J, leaving 13 bases between. The CDR3 covers 15 residues. Per germline, CDR1 SNHLY and CDR2 FYNNEI. CDR3 sequence reads: CASSVRGLATDTQYF. The CDR3 nucleotides read TGTGCCAGCAGTGTGAGGGGACTCGCCACAGATACGCAGTATTTT.

This sequence joins TRBV2 and TRBJ2-6; D is possibly TRBD1 or TRBD2 (5 bases each). The CDR3 length is 15 residues. Germline values: CDR1 SNHLY, CDR2 FYNNEI. The V end lost 6 bases, the J end lost 4 bases, and 13 bases lay between the germline ends. CDR3 sequence: CASSGTAGGANVLTF. The CDR3 nucleotides are TGTGCCAGCAGCGGGACCGCCGGAGGGGCCAACGTCCTGACTTTC.

This rearrangement joins TRBV4-2 to TRBJ2-3; D may be TRBD1 (5 bases). Germline V lookup: CDR1 LGHNA, CDR2 YNFKEQ. Deletions cut 3 bases from V and 2 bases from J, with 9 bases between. This CDR3 has 14 residues. CDR3 amino acids: CASSQPDNTDTQYF. DNA of the CDR3: TGTGCCAGCAGCCAGCCGGACAACACAGATACGCAGTATTTT.

V and J are TRBV28 and TRBJ1-2, with a tentative D call TRBD1 (6 bases). V was trimmed by 7 bases and J by 2 bases, leaving 20 bases between them. The CDR3 has 16 amino acids. CDR1 is MDHEN and CDR2 is SYDVKM in the germline V gene. In nucleotides, the CDR3 is TGTGCCAGCACCGAATGGGAAGGGGGTGCCAACTATGGCTACACCTTC. This codes for CASTEWEGGANYGYTF.

The CDR3 protein is CASSSLYGGYTF. DNA for the CDR3: TGTGCCAGCAGTTCTCTCTACGGTGGCTACACCTTC. This chain uses TRBV6-2 or TRBV6-3 with TRBJ1-2; D unclear. The CDR3 totals 12 residues. V was clipped by 4 bases and J by 7 bases, with 10 bases between them. From germline, CDR1 is MNHEY and CDR2 SVGEGT.

The chain recombines TRBV5-6 with TRBJ2-5; TRBD1 is a possible D gene (6 bases). The CDR3 sequence is 15 residues long. Trimming removed 4 bases at V and 3 bases at J, with 16 bases between. The germline V gene has CDR1 SGHDT and CDR2 YYEEEE. The CDR3 nucleotides are TGTGCCAGCAGCGTGACAGGTTTTTCGGAAGAGACCCAGTACTTC. Protein sequence: CASSVTGFSEETQYF.

The V and J genes are TRBV29-1 and TRBJ1-1; no clear D. The V and J ends lost 6 bases and 2 bases respectively, with 16 bases between them. CDR1 is SQVTM and CDR2 is ANQGSEA in the germline V gene. The CDR3 covers 14 residues. The CDR3: CSVEPRQVNTEAFF. DNA of the CDR3: TGCAGCGTGGAACCTCGGCAGGTTAACACTGAAGCTTTCTTT.

The V and J genes are TRBV4-2 and TRBJ2-7; 7 bases are shared with TRBD1. This CDR3 has 15 residues. J was trimmed by 5 bases and V by 3 bases; bases with no gene match: 10. Germline V gives CDR1 LGHNA, CDR2 YNFKEQ. CDR3 loop: CASSHTGQRGNEQYF. CDR3 nucleotide sequence: TGTGCCAGCAGCCATACGGGACAGCGAGGGAACGAGCAGTACTTC.

This chain uses TRBV5-1 with TRBJ1-5; 11 positions match TRBD1. Germline CDR1 reads SGHRS; CDR2 reads YFSETQ. The CDR3 covers 16 residues. Trimming at V came to 0 bases and at J to 7 bases, leaving 6 bases not matched to a gene. CDR3 amino acids: CASSLEGTGGRQPQHF. The CDR3 DNA follows: TGCGCCAGCAGCTTGGAGGGGACAGGGGGGAGGCAGCCCCAGCATTTT.

The rearrangement links TRBV2 to TRBJ2-5; 10 nucleotides align to TRBD2. The V segment lost 7 bases and the J segment 2 bases; nucleotides outside the gene matches: 7. Germline values: CDR1 SNHLY, CDR2 FYNNEI. This CDR3 contains 15 residues. CDR3 protein: CASTERTSGQETQYF. CDR3 in DNA: TGTGCCAGCACTGAGAGGACTAGCGGACAAGAGACCCAGTACTTC.

The chain employs TRBV14 and TRBJ2-3; D ambiguous. The ends were cut back, 5 bases at V and 1 base at J, with 10 bases in the middle. The germline CDR1 and CDR2 sequences are SGHDN and FVKESK. The CDR3 is 14 amino acids. CDR3 nucleotide sequence: TGTGCCAGCAGCAGACAACGCGGCACAGATACGCAGTATTTT. As protein: CASSRQRGTDTQYF.

The chain uses TRBV9 and TRBJ2-3, with D hard to call. Trimming stripped 2 bases from V and 0 bases from J, with 7 bases between. The germline gives CDR1 SGDLS, CDR2 YYNGEE. This CDR3 is built from 14 residues. In DNA form, the CDR3 reads TGTGCCAGCAGCGTGGGCACAAGCACAGATACGCAGTATTTT. This translates into CASSVGTSTDTQYF.

The V call is TRBV20-1, the J call TRBJ2-3, with 14 bases fitting TRBD2. The CDR3 length is 14 residues. Per the germline V gene, CDR1 is DFQATT and CDR2 is SNEGSKA (reference sequence). Trimming took 5 bases from V and 3 from J; bases not matched to a gene: 1. The CDR3 loop is CSARTSGRTDTQYF. The CDR3, as DNA: TGCAGTGCTCGGACTAGCGGGAGGACAGATACGCAGTATTTT.

The gene calls are TRBV28 and TRBJ2-7; unclear D gene. Trimming took off 1 base at V and 6 bases at J, with 7 bases between the two ends. This CDR3 region has 12 residues. Germline CDR1 is MDHEN and CDR2 is SYDVKM. CDR3 sequence (DNA): TGTGCCAGCAGTTTATCCGTTTCCGAGCAGTACTTC. This encodes CASSLSVSEQYF.

The J gene is TRBJ1-5, the V gene TRBV28; D is unresolved. The CDR3 runs to 15 residues. Germline V gene lookup returns CDR1 MDHEN and CDR2 SYDVKM. Trimming removed 1 base at V and 3 bases at J, with 10 bases between. CDR3 protein: CASSLSGRNNQPQHF. In nucleotides, the CDR3 is TGTGCCAGCAGTTTATCGGGTAGGAACAATCAGCCCCAGCATTTT.

The chain combines TRBV3-1 with TRBJ2-6; the match to TRBD1 covers 8 bases. The junction had 1 base not matched to a gene; V was cut back by 7 bases and J by 2 bases. Per the germline V gene, CDR1 is LGHDT and CDR2 is YNNKEL (reference sequence). The CDR3 length is 14 residues. The CDR3 here is CASKTGAGANVLTF. The CDR3 bases are TGTGCCAGCAAGACAGGGGCTGGGGCCAACGTCCTGACTTTC.

The rearrangement links TRBV20-1 to TRBJ2-3, with a weak D call TRBD2 (5 bases). Trimming shortened V by 8 bases and J by 3 bases, and 12 bases separated the two germline ends. The germline V gene encodes CDR1 DFQATT and CDR2 SNEGSKA (reference sequence). CDR3 length equals 12 residues. This chain's CDR3 is CSPLTRTDTQYF. CDR3 nucleotide sequence: TGCAGTCCCCTCACTAGGACAGATACGCAGTATTTT.

The chain has TRBV5-1 and TRBJ2-2; no clear D. This CDR3 is built from 13 residues. Germline V gene lookup returns CDR1 SGHRS and CDR2 YFSETQ. Trimming removed 0 bases from V and 3 bases from J, with 3 bases in between. CDR3 protein: CASSLAHTGELFF. The DNA of the CDR3 is TGCGCCAGCAGCTTGGCCCACACCGGGGAGCTGTTTTTT. The entire variable domain, with the rest obtained from reference TRBV5-1 and TRBJ2-2, is as follows: KAGVTQTPRYLIKTRGQQVTLSCSPISGHRSVSWYQQTPGQGLQFLFEYFSETQRNKGNFPGRFSGRQFSNSRSEMNVSTLELGDSALYLCASSLAHTGELFFGEGSRLTVL.

The CDR3 region is CASSFQLTDTQYF. In DNA form, the CDR3 reads TGTGCCAGCAGCTTCCAGCTCACAGATACGCAGTATTTT. The chain has TRBV7-8 and TRBJ2-3; D not certain. V was clipped by 3 bases and J by 2 bases, with 6 bases between them. CDR1 SGHVS and CDR2 FQNEAQ come from the germline V gene. The CDR3 spans 13 residues.

The V and J genes are TRBV27 and TRBJ1-5; D is undetermined. The CDR3 loop spans 14 amino acids. The germline CDR1 and CDR2 sequences are MNHEY and SMNVEV (reference sequence). Trimming took 5 bases from V and 7 from J, leaving 15 bases between them. CDR3 in amino acids: CASSPDLIGQPQHF. DNA of the CDR3: TGTGCCAGCAGTCCTGACCTTATAGGGCAGCCCCAGCATTTT.

The V and J genes are TRBV7-9 and TRBJ2-5; D not certain. Germline CDR1 SEHNR, CDR2 FQNEAQ (reference sequence). V was pared by 6 bases and J by 4 bases, with 6 bases between. The CDR3 extends over 11 amino acids. CDR3 in amino acids: CASRTAETQYF. CDR3 coding DNA: TGTGCCAGCAGGACGGCAGAGACCCAGTACTTC.

The V call is TRBV7-9, the J call TRBJ2-3; 8 bases match TRBD1. Germline V CDR1 and CDR2: SEHNR, FQNEAQ (reference sequence). Trimming cost V 5 bases and J 2 bases; bases outside gene matches: 6. CDR3 length: 15 residues. Here the CDR3 reads CASSRVDRATDTQYF. DNA for the CDR3: TGTGCCAGCAGCCGCGTGGACAGGGCCACAGATACGCAGTATTTT.

The rearrangement uses TRBV2 and TRBJ1-1; 8 positions agree with TRBD1. Germline V lookup: CDR1 SNHLY, CDR2 FYNNEI. V gave up 7 bases and J gave up 0 bases; unmatched junction bases: 4. The CDR3 covers 14 residues. In DNA form, the CDR3 reads TGTGCCAGCAAGGGGGACAGGTTGAACACTGAAGCTTTCTTT. It is translated as CASKGDRLNTEAFF.

The rearrangement links TRBV6-5 to TRBJ1-1; 9 nucleotides agree with TRBD1. Germline V CDR1 and CDR2: MNHEY, SVGAGI. V lost 7 bases, J lost 1 base, and 4 bases stayed unmatched. The CDR3 is made up of 14 amino acids. CDR3 region: CASKGQGPNTEAFF. CDR3 in DNA: TGTGCCAGCAAAGGACAGGGGCCGAACACTGAAGCTTTCTTT.

This sequence joins TRBV18 and TRBJ2-1, with 8 bases lining up with TRBD1. The CDR3 runs to 16 residues. J was trimmed by 4 bases and V by 6 bases; bases with no gene match: 11. From germline, CDR1 is KGHSH and CDR2 LQKENI. The CDR3 coding sequence is TGTGCCAGCTCGCGAGCCACAGGGGGTCCATACAATGAGCAGTTCTTC. It yields the protein CASSRATGGPYNEQFF.

The rearrangement links TRBV27 to TRBJ2-2; 14 bases match TRBD2. This CDR3 spans 17 amino acids. The junction had 7 bases not matched to a gene; V was cut back by 6 bases and J by 4 bases. Germline CDR1 reads MNHEY; CDR2 reads SMNVEV (reference sequence). CDR3 residues: CASRGTSGRKVTGELFF. DNA of the CDR3: TGTGCCAGCAGGGGGACTAGCGGGAGAAAGGTCACCGGGGAGCTGTTTTTT.

This rearrangement joins TRBV20-1 to TRBJ2-3, with unresolved D. V lost 1 base and J 4 bases, leaving 12 bases between the germline ends. Germline assignment: CDR1 DFQATT and CDR2 SNEGSKA (reference sequence). The CDR3 has 14 residues. In DNA, the CDR3 is TGCAGTGCTAGAGCCCACCCGGTTCCAGATACGCAGTATTTT. This sequence encodes CSARAHPVPDTQYF.

The chain uses TRBV15 and TRBJ2-1; 7 positions agree with TRBD2. The V gene end was trimmed by 6 bases and the J gene end by 8 bases; junction bases not matched to a gene: 10. Germline CDR1 is LNHNV and CDR2 is YYDKDF (reference sequence). The CDR3 covers 14 residues. Written as DNA, the CDR3 is TGTGCCACCAGACCCGGACTAGGTAGTGATGAGCAGTTCTTC. It is translated as CATRPGLGSDEQFF.

V gene TRBV20-1 combines with J gene TRBJ1-1; D is uncertain. Germline V gene lookup returns CDR1 DFQATT and CDR2 SNEGSKA (reference sequence). Trimming pared 3 bases from V and 2 bases from J, leaving 4 bases between. The CDR3 has 11 amino acids. CDR3 loop: CSARRNTEAFF. The CDR3 DNA is TGCAGTGCTAGGAGAAACACTGAAGCTTTCTTT.